This T cell receptor (beta chain) originates from a study of blood T cell repertoires in COVID-19. On the study more broadly: Specimens from acute and convalescent COVID-19 originated in the United States, Italy and Spain.

Original analysis: Amplification from reference gene primers served as the basis for estimated nucleated cell counts. Assay: immunoSEQ multiplex PCR; the TCRdb copy retains only in-frame clones and omits some. The V and J calls and clone size come from that table; D and trimming were worked out from the DNA. Of 200,000 to 250,000 clones detected, around 80% appear once; the ten largest clones hold less than 7%. The receptor comes from a woman in her seventies with acute or convalescent COVID-19. Source material: peripheral blood.

The CDR3 protein is CASSQARQIGKTQYF. The CDR3 DNA reads TGTGCCAGCAGCCAAGCAAGACAGATTGGAAAGACCCAGTACTTC. V usage is TRBV3-1 (or the pseudogene TRBV3-2) and J usage is TRBJ2-5, with D perhaps matching TRBD1 (5 bases). The length of the CDR3 is 15 residues. Germline CDR1 reads LGHDT; CDR2 reads YNNKEL (reference sequence). V lost 1 base and J 6 bases, leaving 15 bases between the germline ends.